This T cell receptor beta chain derives from a study of T cell responses to AZD1222 COVID-19 vaccine. The data were produced by immunoSEQ multiplex PCR, yet TCRdb's version contains in-frame clones alone and is incomplete. This sample has more than 75,000 clones; about 91% occur once, and the top ten carry 5.2%. Germline V lookup: CDR1 MDHEN, CDR2 SYDVKM. This CDR3 contains 14 residues. Losses at the gene ends were 5 bases for V and 4 bases for J; bases not matched to a gene: 7. The sequencing used peripheral blood, collected on day 0 of AZD1222 vaccination. The sequence was obtained from an adult in good health. The rearrangement joins TRBV28 to TRBJ1-2, with 7 bases lining up with TRBD1. DNA of the CDR3: TGTGCCAGCAGTGGGGGGGGACAGAGCTATGGCTACACCTTC. Protein: CASSGGGQSYGYTF.